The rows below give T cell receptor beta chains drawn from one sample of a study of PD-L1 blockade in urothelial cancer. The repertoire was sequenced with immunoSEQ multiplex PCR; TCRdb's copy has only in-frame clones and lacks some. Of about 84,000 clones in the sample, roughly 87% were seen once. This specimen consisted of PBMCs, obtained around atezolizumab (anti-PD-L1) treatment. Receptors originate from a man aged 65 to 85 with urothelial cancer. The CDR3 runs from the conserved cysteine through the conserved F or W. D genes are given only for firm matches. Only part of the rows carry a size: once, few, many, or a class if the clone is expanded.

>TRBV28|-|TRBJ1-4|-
TGTGCCAGCAGTCCCTCCGGGACTGGTGAAAAACTGTTTTTT
CASSPSGTGEKLFF
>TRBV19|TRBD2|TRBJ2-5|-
TGTGCCAGTAGTATGGGACTAGCTTTCCAAGAGACCCAGTACTTC
CASSMGLAFQETQYF
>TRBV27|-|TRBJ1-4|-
TGTGCCAGCAGTTTAGGGGGGGTGGAGGGTGAAAAACTGTTTTTT
CASSLGGVEGEKLFF
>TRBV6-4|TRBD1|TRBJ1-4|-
TGTGCCAGCAGCCCAGGACAGGGGGCGCCTAATGAAAAACTGTTTTTT
CASSPGQGAPNEKLFF
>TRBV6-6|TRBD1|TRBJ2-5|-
TGTGCCAGCAGTTCTAAGGACAGGGTATTCGTGGAGACCCAGTACTTC
CASSSKDRVFVETQYF
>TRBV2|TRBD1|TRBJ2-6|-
TGTGCCAGCAGGCCGGGACAGGGAAACTCTGGGGCCAACGTCCTGACTTTC
CASRPGQGNSGANVLTF
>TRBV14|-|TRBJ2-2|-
TGTGCCAGCAGCCCCGGACAGATGAACACCGGGGAGCTGTTTTTT
CASSPGQMNTGELFF
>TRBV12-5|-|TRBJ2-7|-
TGTGCTAGTGGTTTCGTGACAGGTGGGGTCGGGCAGTACTTC
CASGFVTGGVGQYF
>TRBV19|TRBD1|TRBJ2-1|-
TGTGCCAGTAGTAGATCAGGGGGCGCCCACAATGAGCAGTTCTTC
CASSRSGGAHNEQFF
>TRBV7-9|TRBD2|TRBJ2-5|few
TGTGCCAGCAGCCAAAGCGGGAGGGCCGGAGAGACCCAGTACTTC
CASSQSGRAGETQYF
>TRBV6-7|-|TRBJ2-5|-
TGTGCCAGCAGTTACCGCGCAGCGGGCCCCCAAGAGACCCAGTACTTC
CASSYRAAGPQETQYF
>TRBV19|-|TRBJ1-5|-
TGTGCCAGTGCGTCACCTCCGGGGGGGAGCAATCAGCCCCAGCATTTT
CASASPPGGSNQPQHF
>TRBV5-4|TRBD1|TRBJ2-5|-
TGTGCCAGCAGCTTAGGGACAGGGAGCAGGGAGACCCAGTACTTC
CASSLGTGSRETQYF
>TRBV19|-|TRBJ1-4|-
TGTGCCAGTAGTGAGCGCGGGGAGACTAATGAAAAACTGTTTTTT
CASSERGETNEKLFF
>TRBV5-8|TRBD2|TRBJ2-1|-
TGTGCCAGCAGCTTGAGGACTAGCGGAGGGGGGAATGAGCAGTTCTTC
CASSLRTSGGGNEQFF
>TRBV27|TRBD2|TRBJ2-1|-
TGTGCCAGCAGTTTAGGAGCGGGGGGCCGACGGACAAATGAGCAGTTCTTC
CASSLGAGGRRTNEQFF
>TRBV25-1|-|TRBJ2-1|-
TGTGCCAGCAGTGTCGCCATAGGGGGGGGGACCGATGAGCAGTTCTTC
CASSVAIGGGTDEQFF
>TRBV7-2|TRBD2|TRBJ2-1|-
TGTGCCAGCAGCTTGACTAGCGGGGGGGCTGAGCAGTTCTTC
CASSLTSGGAEQFF
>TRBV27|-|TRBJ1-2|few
TGTGCCAGCAGTCCCCACCCCGGGTTATACACCTTC
CASSPHPGLYTF
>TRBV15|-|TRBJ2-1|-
TGTGCCACCAGCAGAGATCGGGGATACAATGAGCAGTTCTTC
CATSRDRGYNEQFF
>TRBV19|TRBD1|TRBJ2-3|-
TGTGCCAGTAGCCGTGACAGGGCCACAGATACGCAGTATTTT
CASSRDRATDTQYF
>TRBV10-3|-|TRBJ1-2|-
TGTGCCATCAGTCTATCGGACAGCACCTATGGCTACACCTTC
CAISLSDSTYGYTF
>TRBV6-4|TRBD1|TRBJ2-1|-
TGTGCCAGCAGCGGGACAGGGGTCAATGAGCAGTTCTTC
CASSGTGVNEQFF
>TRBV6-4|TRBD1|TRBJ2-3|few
TGTGCCAGCAGTGGGACAGGGGGCACAGATACGCAGTATTTT
CASSGTGGTDTQYF
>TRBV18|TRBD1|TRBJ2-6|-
TGTGCCAGCTCACCGGGACAGGACGGCCTGGTCACTGGGGCCAACGTCCTGACTTTC
CASSPGQDGLVTGANVLTF
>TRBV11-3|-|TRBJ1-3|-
TGTGCCAGCAGCTATCTGGGCAGCTCTGGAAACACCATATATTTT
CASSYLGSSGNTIYF
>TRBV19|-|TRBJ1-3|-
TGTGCCAGTAGTCCCCCAACAAACAGGGCTGGAAACACCATATATTTT
CASSPPTNRAGNTIYF
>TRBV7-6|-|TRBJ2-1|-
TGTGCCAGCAGCTTATCTGGACTCAACAATGAGCAGTTCTTC
CASSLSGLNNEQFF
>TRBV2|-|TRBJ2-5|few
TGTGCCAGCAAACGGGAGCGGAACCAAGAGACCCAGTACTTC
CASKRERNQETQYF
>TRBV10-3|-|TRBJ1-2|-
TGTGCCATCAGTGAGGTGGAAGAGGGTGCCTATGGCTACACCTTC
CAISEVEEGAYGYTF
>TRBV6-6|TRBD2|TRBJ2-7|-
TGTGCCAGCAGACACACTAGCGGCGAGCAGTACTTC
CASRHTSGEQYF
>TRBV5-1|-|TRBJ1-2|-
TGCGCCAGCAGCCCAGACAGTTTCTATGGCTACACCTTC
CASSPDSFYGYTF
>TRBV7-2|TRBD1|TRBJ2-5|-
TGTGCCAGCAGCCAAACGAGGACAGGGGATTACGAGACCCAGTACTTC
CASSQTRTGDYETQYF
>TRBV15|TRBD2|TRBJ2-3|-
TGTGCCACCAGCAGGCGGGGACTAGCGGGCCTAACTAGCACAGATACGCAGTATTTT
CATSRRGLAGLTSTDTQYF
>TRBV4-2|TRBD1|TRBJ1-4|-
TGTGCCAGCAGCCAAGACACAGGGGGTGTCGAGGAAAAACTGTTTTTT
CASSQDTGGVEEKLFF
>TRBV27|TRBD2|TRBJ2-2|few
TGTGCCAGCAGTTTAGAGCCGGGGACTAGCGGGAGAACCGGGGAGCTGTTTTTT
CASSLEPGTSGRTGELFF
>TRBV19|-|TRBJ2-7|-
TGTGCCAGTAGCATCAGGAACGAGCAGTACTTC
CASSIRNEQYF
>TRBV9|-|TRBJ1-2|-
TGTGCCAGCAGCGTAGAACCCAACGCGAACTATGGCTACACCTTC
CASSVEPNANYGYTF
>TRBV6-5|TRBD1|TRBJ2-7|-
TGTGCCAGCAGAAGGGGACAGGGCTCCTACGAGCAGTACTTC
CASRRGQGSYEQYF
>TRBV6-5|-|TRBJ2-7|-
TGTGCCAGCAGTGAGGTGGCAAGCTACGAGCAGTACTTC
CASSEVASYEQYF
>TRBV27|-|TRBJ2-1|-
TGTGCCAGCAGTTTGTTTAATGGCCTTTCCCCCAATGAGCAGTTCTTC
CASSLFNGLSPNEQFF
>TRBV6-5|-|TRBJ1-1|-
TGTGCCAGCAGTTCCCAACCAGGGCTCGCTGAAGCTTTCTTT
CASSSQPGLAEAFF
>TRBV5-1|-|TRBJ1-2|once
TGCGCCAGCAGCCCTGACATGGATGGCTACACCTTC
CASSPDMDGYTF
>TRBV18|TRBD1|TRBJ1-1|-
TGTGCCAGCTCACCGTCGAAGGACAGGGGGACCCTTGAAGCTTTCTTT
CASSPSKDRGTLEAFF
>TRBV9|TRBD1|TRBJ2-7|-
TGTGCCAGCAGCCCCTTGATAGGGACAGGTACCGAGCAGTACTTC
CASSPLIGTGTEQYF
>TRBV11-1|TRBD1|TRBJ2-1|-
TGTGCCAGCAGCTTAGCCGGGACAGGGGACAGTGAGCAGTTCTTC
CASSLAGTGDSEQFF
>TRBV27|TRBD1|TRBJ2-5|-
TGTGCCAGCAGATATTCCGGACAGGGTGGGGGAATCGGGACCCAGTACTTC
CASRYSGQGGGIGTQYF
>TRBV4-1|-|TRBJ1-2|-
TGCGCCAGCAGCCAGCGGGACTCAGGCTTGGCTGGCTACACCTTC
CASSQRDSGLAGYTF
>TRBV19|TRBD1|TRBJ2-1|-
TGTGCCAGTAGTCCCCCGACAGGGGGGAATGAGCAGTTCTTC
CASSPPTGGNEQFF